The 17 T cell receptor beta chains given below trace back to one sample, sequenced in a study of cytomegalovirus exposure and HLA in healthy donors. Data came from immunoSEQ multiplex PCR; TCRdb stores just in-frame clones and leaves some out. The table has about 300,000 clones, roughly 90% seen once. Sequenced material: PBMCs. These receptors were obtained from a woman aged 18-35 years in good health and CMV-seronegative.

The chain carries TRBV28 and TRBJ1-5; perhaps TRBD1 as D (5 bases). V shed 7 bases and J shed 1 base, with 17 bases lying between them. In germline, CDR1 is MDHEN, CDR2 SYDVKM. CDR3 length equals 16 residues. The CDR3, as DNA: TGTGCCAGCAAGACGGTTTCGAAGGGGAGCAATCAGCCCCAGCATTTT. Translated, it gives CASKTVSKGSNQPQHF.

The V and J genes are TRBV19 and TRBJ2-7; D unresolved. The CDR3 length is 14 residues. V was cut by 2 bases and J by 2 bases, with 10 bases left in between. CDR1 LNHDA and CDR2 SQIVND come from the germline V gene (reference sequence). For the CDR3, the DNA is TGTGCCAGTAGTATAACACACCTCACCTACGAGCAGTACTTC. Protein product: CASSITHLTYEQYF. The whole variable domain, filled in from reference TRBV19 and TRBJ2-7, reads DGGITQSPKYLFRKEGQNVTLSCEQNLNHDAMYWYRQDPGQGLRLIYYSQIVNDFQKGDIAEGYSVSREKKESFPLTVTSAQKNPTAFYLCASSITHLTYEQYFGPGTRLTVT.

J is TRBJ2-2 and V is TRBV5-8, with 10 bases that match TRBD1. CDR3 length equals 14 residues. Germline V lookup: CDR1 SGHTS, CDR2 YDEGEE. V lost 0 bases and J lost 10; bases outside the gene matches: 3. In DNA, the CDR3 is TGTGCCAGCAGCTTGGGACAGGGGGCTGAGGAGCTGTTTTTT. Residues: CASSLGQGAEELFF.

This sequence joins TRBV27 and TRBJ2-2; TRBD2 is a possible D gene (7 bases). The CDR3 extends over 17 amino acids. Germline V gene data show CDR1 as MNHEY and CDR2 as SMNVEV (reference sequence). The V and J ends lost 0 bases and 4 bases respectively, with 15 bases between them. The CDR3: CASSLSGGAGVTGELFF. Written as DNA, the CDR3 is TGTGCCAGCAGTTTATCAGGGGGGGCCGGCGTCACCGGGGAGCTGTTTTTT.

The chain has TRBV15 and TRBJ1-1, with a tentative D call TRBD1 (6 bases). Germline assignment: CDR1 LNHNV and CDR2 YYDKDF (reference sequence). V was trimmed by 0 bases and J by 6 bases, leaving 11 bases between them. The CDR3 covers 14 residues. This CDR3 is CATSRDSGDPEAFF. The CDR3 DNA reads TGTGCCACCAGCAGAGATTCAGGGGATCCTGAAGCTTTCTTT.

This chain uses TRBV6-5 with TRBJ2-1; weak D call: TRBD2 (5 bases). CDR1 is MNHEY and CDR2 is SVGAGI in the germline V gene. V dropped 8 bases and J dropped 5 bases, with 13 bases sitting between them. This CDR3 has 13 amino acids. CDR3 DNA sequence: TGTGCCAGCTTCGGCTCCGGGGACAATGAGCAGTTCTTC. This gives the protein CASFGSGDNEQFF.

This sequence joins TRBV19 and TRBJ2-7; possibly TRBD2 for D (5 bases). The CDR3 has 12 amino acids. CDR1 and CDR2 from the germline V gene are LNHDA and SQIVND (reference sequence). Trimming pared 3 bases from V and 3 bases from J, leaving 6 bases between. CDR3 sequence (DNA): TGTGCCAGTAGTATCGAGGGCTACGAGCAGTACTTC. It is translated as CASSIEGYEQYF.

Here the CDR3 reads CASSRVRRPQHF. CDR3 nucleotides: TGTGCCAGCAGTCGAGTTCGGAGGCCCCAGCATTTT. The J gene is TRBJ1-5, the V gene TRBV28; no clear D. Germline-derived CDR1 and CDR2 are MDHEN and SYDVKM. The V gene lost 5 bases and the J gene lost 9 bases, with 11 bases spanning the gap. The CDR3 covers 12 residues.

This chain connects TRBV7-2 to TRBJ2-1; the match to TRBD2 covers 8 bases. Trimming cost V 1 base and J 7 bases; bases outside gene matches: 15. The CDR3 spans 18 residues. Germline V lookup: CDR1 SGHTA, CDR2 FQGNSA. CDR3 sequence (DNA): TGTGCCAGCAGCTTAGATTTGCAGCGGGGGCGGTTTAGGAATGAGCAGTTCTTC. Its protein product is CASSLDLQRGRFRNEQFF.

The genes are TRBV27 and TRBJ2-1, with 8 bases identical to TRBD2. The germline gives CDR1 MNHEY, CDR2 SMNVEV (reference sequence). The CDR3 is 18 amino acids. J gave up 4 bases and V 4 bases, and 15 bases lay outside the gene matches. The CDR3 loop reads CASSSLLRAGERYNEQFF. CDR3 DNA: TGTGCCAGCAGTTCCCTCCTCCGAGCGGGAGAAAGGTACAATGAGCAGTTCTTC.

V gene TRBV7-2 combines with J gene TRBJ1-1; D gene ambiguous. Germline values: CDR1 SGHTA, CDR2 FQGNSA. The V end lost 3 bases, the J end lost 1 base, and 6 bases lay between the germline ends. The CDR3 covers 13 residues. The DNA for the CDR3 is TGTGCCAGCAGCTTTTCGAGGAACACTGAAGCTTTCTTT. Amino acid sequence: CASSFSRNTEAFF.

Only one count was recorded for this clone. The genes are TRBV2 and TRBJ2-3; TRBD2 might be the D (5 bases). The length of the CDR3 is 15 residues. CDR1 is SNHLY and CDR2 is FYNNEI in the germline V gene. Trimming shortened V by 7 bases and J by 0 bases, and 14 bases separated the two germline ends. Written as DNA, the CDR3 is TGTGCCAGCATGGTCGAAGCGGCTAGCACAGATACGCAGTATTTT. Translating gives CASMVEAASTDTQYF.

This chain links TRBV6-1 with TRBJ1-3; the match to TRBD1 covers 8 bases. Trimming cost V 6 bases and J 4 bases; bases outside gene matches: 5. This CDR3 is built from 14 residues. Germline CDR1 MNHNS, CDR2 SASEGT. CDR3 nucleotide sequence: TGTGCCAGCAGCGACAGGGGAAAAGGAAACACCATATATTTT. As protein: CASSDRGKGNTIYF.

The rearrangement uses TRBV28 and TRBJ1-5, with D unresolved. The CDR3 length is 15 residues. Germline V gives CDR1 MDHEN, CDR2 SYDVKM. V lost 4 bases, J lost 2 bases, and 12 bases lay in between. CDR3 sequence reads: CASSSPLAGNQPQHF. The CDR3 DNA is TGTGCCAGCAGTTCCCCTCTGGCTGGCAATCAGCCCCAGCATTTT.

The V and J genes are TRBV6-5 and TRBJ2-6; D may be TRBD2 (6 bases). V was trimmed by 5 bases and J by 2 bases, leaving 10 bases between them. The CDR3 runs 15 residues. Germline values: CDR1 MNHEY, CDR2 SVGAGI. The CDR3 DNA sequence: TGTGCCAGCAGTCGCCCGGGGGCTGGGGCCAACGTCCTGACTTTC. Protein: CASSRPGAGANVLTF.

The rearrangement joins TRBV27 to TRBJ2-7, with D tentatively TRBD2 (6 bases). The CDR3 is made up of 17 amino acids. Per germline, CDR1 MNHEY and CDR2 SMNVEV (reference sequence). Trimming cost V 3 bases and J 4 bases, with 22 bases left between them. In DNA form, the CDR3 reads TGTGCCAGCAGTTTCTTCGAGTTTTACGGGAGTCAATACGAGCAGTACTTC. Its protein is CASSFFEFYGSQYEQYF.

V is TRBV25-1 and J is TRBJ2-3; 7 bases align to TRBD2. J was trimmed by 7 bases and V by 7 bases; bases with no gene match: 11. Germline assignment: CDR1 MGHDK and CDR2 SYGVNS. The CDR3 runs to 14 residues. The CDR3 region is CASNRAGVGHTQYF. CDR3 bases: TGTGCCAGCAATCGGGCGGGAGTGGGCCATACGCAGTATTTT.